The 17 T cell receptor beta chains below come from one sample, sequenced in a study of metastatic and nonmetastatic thyroid tumors. No patient received treatment before thyroid surgery. TCRdb re-called clones from the PCR reads using MiXCR. The sample includes some 23,000 clones, less than 25% of them seen just once. Sequenced sample: tumor tissue. The receptors originated from a female donor with papillary thyroid cancer or a benign thyroid nodule (not recorded which). Some clones in this sample may be carry-over from other donors' samples.

This clone showed up many times. The genes are TRBV3-1 and TRBJ2-7; 10 bases fit TRBD2. Unmatched junction bases numbered 10, after V lost 4 bases and J lost 7 bases. Germline V gene data show CDR1 as LGHDT and CDR2 as YNNKEL (reference sequence). CDR3 length equals 15 residues. The CDR3 DNA reads as TGTGCCAGCAGCCCCAGCGGGAGGGCCTCAAAGGAGCAGTACTTC. Encoded protein: CASSPSGRASKEQYF.

This clone was recorded a few times. The chain is built from TRBV6-1 and TRBJ2-5; TRBD2 matches at 9 bases. The J call is doubtful: the DNA matches TRBJ2-1 better. CDR3 length: 15 residues. The germline CDR1 and CDR2 sequences are MNHNS and SASEGT. The CDR3 region is CASSPVAGAFSEQFF. As DNA, the CDR3 is TGTGCCAGCAGTCCCGTAGCGGGAGCCTTTAGTGAGCAGTTCTTC.

The V and J genes are TRBV20-1 and TRBJ1-6; D gene ambiguous. CDR3 length: 16 amino acids. Looked up from germline, CDR1 is DFQATT and CDR2 is SNEGSKA (reference sequence). V lost 0 bases to trimming and J lost 3 bases, with 12 bases between them. CDR3 sequence: CSARDGGQNYNSPLHF. CDR3 coding DNA: TGCAGTGCTAGAGATGGAGGGCAGAACTATAATTCACCCCTCCACTTT.

This clone was counted only a few times. The J gene is TRBJ2-1, the V gene TRBV19, with TRBD2 matching over 9 bases. This CDR3 is 15 amino acids long. Looked up from germline, CDR1 is LNHDA and CDR2 is SQIVND (reference sequence). V lost 7 bases, J lost 5 bases, and 9 bases stayed unmatched. CDR3 in amino acids: CASTHRREGHNEQFF. As DNA, the CDR3 is TGTGCCAGTACCCATCGGCGGGAGGGCCACAATGAGCAGTTCTTC.

The genes are TRBV20-1 and TRBJ2-3, with 11 bases lining up with TRBD2. Germline-derived CDR1 and CDR2 are DFQATT and SNEGSKA (reference sequence). CDR3 size: 16 residues. V shed 5 bases, J shed 2 bases, and the junction held 9 bases outside the gene matches. Written as DNA, the CDR3 is TGCAGTGCTGCTGACTTGGGACTAGCGGACACAGATACGCAGTATTTT. It specifies CSAADLGLADTDTQYF.

This clone is medium-sized by share. The chain employs TRBV20-1 and TRBJ2-1; 8 bases agree with TRBD2. The CDR3 loop spans 12 amino acids. V lost 1 base and J lost 7; bases outside the gene matches: 0. Germline V gene lookup returns CDR1 DFQATT and CDR2 SNEGSKA (reference sequence). The CDR3 bases are TGCAGTGCTAGAGGCGGGAGGAATGAGCAGTTCTTC. Its translation: CSARGGRNEQFF.

The J gene is TRBJ1-2, the V gene TRBV24-1; perhaps TRBD1 as D (6 bases). V was cut by 3 bases and J by 7 bases, with 14 bases left in between. Looked up from germline, CDR1 is KGHDR and CDR2 is SFDVKD. This CDR3 contains 14 residues. The CDR3 DNA sequence: TGTGCCACCAGTGATCCAATAGGAGGGGGTGGCTACACCTTC. It codes for CATSDPIGGGGYTF.

The table lists this clone with a few counts. The chain employs TRBV20-1 and TRBJ1-2; 7 bases align to TRBD1. J gave up 1 base and V 2 bases, and 4 bases lay outside the gene matches. The CDR3 is made up of 14 amino acids. Germline V lookup: CDR1 DFQATT, CDR2 SNEGSKA (reference sequence). This chain's CDR3 is CSARSTGDNYGYTF. DNA of the CDR3: TGCAGTGCTAGATCAACAGGGGATAACTATGGCTACACCTTC.

This clone was found a few times. V gene TRBV11-2 combines with J gene TRBJ1-1, with D unresolved. CDR3 size: 15 residues. From germline, CDR1 is SGHAT and CDR2 FQNNGV. Between the trimmed V and J ends, which lost 5 bases and 0 bases, there was a span of 13 bases. CDR3 nucleotide sequence: TGTGCCAGCAGCCATGGTCAGAACATGAACACTGAAGCTTTCTTT. This encodes CASSHGQNMNTEAFF.

The rearrangement uses TRBV12-3 or TRBV12-4 and TRBJ2-7, with D possibly matching TRBD2 (5 bases). The CDR3 totals 14 residues. V dropped 3 bases and J dropped 7 bases, with 16 bases sitting between them. CDR3 amino acids: CASSFPRGPGEQYF. Written as DNA, the CDR3 is TGTGCCAGCAGTTTCCCTAGAGGGCCTGGAGAGCAGTACTTC.

This clone was counted at least ten times. V is TRBV6-1 and J is TRBJ2-5; possibly TRBD1 or TRBD2 for D (5 bases each). V lost 5 bases, J lost 2 bases, and 15 bases lay in between. Germline CDR1 and CDR2: MNHNS and SASEGT. The CDR3 contains 15 residues. The CDR3 loop is CASSKTGTAQETQYF. Here the CDR3 DNA reads TGTGCCAGCAGTAAAACCGGGACCGCTCAAGAGACCCAGTACTTC.

V is TRBV6-1 and J is TRBJ1-1, with TRBD1 identical over 11 bases. The CDR3 covers 15 residues. Losses at the gene ends were 7 bases for V and 5 bases for J; bases not matched to a gene: 9. Looked up from germline, CDR1 is MNHNS and CDR2 is SASEGT. Here the CDR3 DNA reads TGTGCCAGCATTTTCGGACAGGGGGCAAGGACTGAAGCTTTCTTT. It yields the protein CASIFGQGARTEAFF.

This clone was recorded at least ten times. The genes are TRBV11-2 and TRBJ1-2; 8 positions match TRBD1. V shed 5 bases and J 8 bases; nucleotides not matched to a gene: 16. Germline V gives CDR1 SGHAT, CDR2 FQNNGV. CDR3 length equals 16 residues. This chain's CDR3 is CASSTPGGTGELGYTF. CDR3 DNA sequence: TGTGCCAGCAGCACCCCCGGAGGGACAGGAGAGCTCGGCTACACCTTC.

The CDR3 DNA reads as TGCGCCAGCAGCTTGATAGCGGAGCAGTTCTTC. As protein: CASSLIAEQFF. The chain carries TRBV5-1 and TRBJ2-1; D may be TRBD2 (5 bases). The CDR3 sequence is 11 residues long. V shed 1 base and J shed 10 bases, with 6 bases lying between them. Germline loops: CDR1 SGHRS, CDR2 YFSETQ.

In its sample, this clone ranks as medium-sized. The chain combines TRBV11-2 with TRBJ1-1; D is unclear. CDR1 SGHAT and CDR2 FQNNGV come from the germline V gene. The CDR3 is made up of 12 amino acids. The V end lost 3 bases, the J end lost 3 bases, and 5 bases lay between the germline ends. The CDR3 sequence is CASSFLHTEAFF. The DNA for the CDR3 is TGTGCCAGCAGCTTTCTCCACACTGAAGCTTTCTTT.

The count of this clone is one. The rearrangement uses TRBV4-1 and TRBJ2-3, with 8 positions matching TRBD2. The CDR3 has 17 amino acids. Germline assignment: CDR1 MGHRA and CDR2 YSYEKL. After removal of 0 bases from V and 3 bases from J, the junction contained 8 bases not matched to a gene. The CDR3 DNA follows: TGCGCCAGCAGCCAAGAGGGAGCGGGAGTTCGTACAGATACGCAGTATTTT. Encoded protein: CASSQEGAGVRTDTQYF.

V usage is TRBV2 and J usage is TRBJ2-7; 16 positions match TRBD2. Germline values: CDR1 SNHLY, CDR2 FYNNEI. The V segment lost 6 bases and the J segment 3 bases; nucleotides outside the gene matches: 5. The CDR3 is 16 residues long. As DNA, the CDR3 is TGTGCCAGCAGAGGGACTAGCGGGAGGGCTGTCTACGAGCAGTACTTC. This codes for CASRGTSGRAVYEQYF.